This is a list of T cell receptor beta chains from one sample in a study of blood T cell repertoires in COVID-19. The protocol was immunoSEQ multiplex PCR, while the TCRdb copy is restricted to in-frame clones and leaves out a portion. The table lists approximately 290,000 clones, over 75% of them singletons. Material: peripheral blood. These receptor sequences come from a human donor with COVID-19, enrolled during active disease. The donor label of this sample is uncertain. Both conserved end residues are part of each CDR3. The D gene is left open where the match is weak. A clone size is listed for some rows: how often the clone was seen (once, few, many), or a class if it is expanded.

>few|14|TRBJ2-1|TRBV27|.
TGTGCCAGCAGTACCGGGTTTATCGACAATGAGCAGTTCTTC
CASSTGFIDNEQFF
>.|14|TRBJ2-7|TRBV30|TRBD2
TGTGCCTGGAGGGGGAGGGCGAAGCCCTACGAGCAGTACTTC
CAWRGRAKPYEQYF
>.|16|TRBJ1-3|TRBV11-2|.
TGTGCCAGCAGCTTAGATCGCGGGGCGGCAGCCAACACCATATATTTT
CASSLDRGAAANTIYF
>.|16|TRBJ1-4|TRBV3-1/TRBV3-2|.
TGTGCCAGCAGCCAAGTAGGCTTTGAAAGCGGTGAAAAACTGTTTTTT
CASSQVGFESGEKLFF
>.|15|TRBJ1-2|TRBV7-2|.
TGTGCCAGCAGCTTAGAGGGACTTGGGGGCTATGGCTACACCTTC
CASSLEGLGGYGYTF
>.|15|TRBJ1-1|TRBV7-2|.
TGTGCCAGCAGCTTAGATTGGGGCTCAACTGGGGGCGCTTTCTTT
CASSLDWGSTGGAFF
>once|16|TRBJ2-1|TRBV30|.
TGTGCCTGGGCTACGGGGGTGGTCAGAAATGACAATGAGCAGTTCTTC
CAWATGVVRNDNEQFF
>.|15|TRBJ1-2|TRBV4-3|.
TGCGCCAGCAGCTATAACACAGACCCTAACTATGGCTACACCTTC
CASSYNTDPNYGYTF
>.|19|TRBJ1-6|TRBV14|TRBD1
TGTGCCAGCAGCCCAACGGAACCGGGACAGGGCTCCTATAATTCACCCCTCCACTTT
CASSPTEPGQGSYNSPLHF
>.|17|TRBJ1-1|TRBV28|TRBD1
TGTGCCAGCAGTTTCCCCTCGACAGGGAGGTTTAGCACTGAAGCTTTCTTT
CASSFPSTGRFSTEAFF
>.|12|TRBJ2-3|TRBV18|.
TGTGCCAGCTCACCACAAGACCCAGGGCAGTATTTT
CASSPQDPGQYF
>.|13|TRBJ2-7|TRBV3-1/TRBV3-2|.
TGTGCCAGCAGCCAAGATTTCGGTGGTGAGCAGTACTTC
CASSQDFGGEQYF
>.|16|TRBJ1-5|TRBV19|.
TGTGCCAGTAGTACAACACAGGGTAGGGGCAATCAGCCCCAGCATTTT
CASSTTQGRGNQPQHF
>.|15|TRBJ1-4|TRBV18|TRBD1
TGTGCCAGCTCGGACAGGGACGCAACTAATGAAAAACTGTTTTTT
CASSDRDATNEKLFF
>.|15|TRBJ2-1|TRBV11-3|.
TGTGCCAGCAGCTTAGGCGGGCTGGCAAACAATGAGCAGTTCTTC
CASSLGGLANNEQFF
>few|14|TRBJ2-5|TRBV19|TRBD1
TGTGCCAGTAGTCGGACAGGGGTCCAAGAGACCCAGTACTTC
CASSRTGVQETQYF
>.|18|TRBJ2-6|TRBV7-2|TRBD2
TGTGCCAGCAGCCCTCCCGGGAGCGGGAGTTCTGGGGCCAACGTCCTGACTTTC
CASSPPGSGSSGANVLTF
>.|13|TRBJ2-3|TRBV3-1/TRBV3-2|.
TGTGCCAGCAGCCAAGGGTGGGCGGATACGCAGTATTTT
CASSQGWADTQYF
>.|15|TRBJ1-2|TRBV5-6|TRBD1
TGTGCCAGCAGCCCCGGGACAGGGGGAGACTATGGCTACACCTTC
CASSPGTGGDYGYTF
>.|14|TRBJ1-4|TRBV10-3|TRBD1
TGTGCCATCAAATCAACAGGGGAGGATGAAAAACTGTTTTTT
CAIKSTGEDEKLFF
>.|15|TRBJ2-3|TRBV7-2|TRBD2
TGTGCCAGCAGCACCTCTAGCGGGAACACAGATACGCAGTATTTT
CASSTSSGNTDTQYF
>.|18|TRBJ2-7|TRBV10-1|TRBD2
TGCGCCAGCCAGACGGGACTAGCGGGAACGAGTACCTCCTACGAGCAGTACTTC
CASQTGLAGTSTSYEQYF
>.|14|TRBJ1-1|TRBV5-4|.
TGTGCCAGCAGCTTGACAGGGTCCTACACTGAAGCTTTCTTT
CASSLTGSYTEAFF
>.|15|TRBJ2-7|TRBV19|.
TGTGCCAGTAGTATAGCTCCAGGGATGGGTTACGAGCAGTACTTC
CASSIAPGMGYEQYF
>few|14|TRBJ2-3|TRBV2|TRBD1
TGTGCCAACGGACAGGGTTCCTGGCAAGATACGCAGTATTTT
CANGQGSWQDTQYF
>.|13|TRBJ1-2|TRBV19|TRBD1
TGTGCCAGTCAAGACCGGACAGGGTATGGCTACACCTTC
CASQDRTGYGYTF
>.|15|TRBJ1-3|TRBV28|.
TGTGCCAGCAGACGGGGGGACCACTCTGGAAACACCATATATTTT
CASRRGDHSGNTIYF
>few|16|TRBJ1-4|TRBV4-1|.
TGCGCCAGCAGCCAAGCGTCGTACAGCACTAATGAAAAACTGTTTTTT
CASSQASYSTNEKLFF
>.|13|TRBJ1-5|TRBV12-3/TRBV12-4|TRBD1
TGTGCCAGCAGCTCTACAGGGGTACAGCCCCAGCATTTT
CASSSTGVQPQHF
>.|15|TRBJ1-1|TRBV7-2|.
TGTGCCAGCAGCTTATTCGGGGGGCTCGGCACTGAAGCTTTCTTT
CASSLFGGLGTEAFF
>.|14|TRBJ2-1|TRBV6-5|.
TGTGCCAGCGGGCTCTCTGGGTCCTACAATGAGCAGTTCTTC
CASGLSGSYNEQFF
>.|15|TRBJ2-7|TRBV18|.
TGTGCCAGCTCACCAGCTCAGGGGATTGACTACGAGCAGTACTTC
CASSPAQGIDYEQYF